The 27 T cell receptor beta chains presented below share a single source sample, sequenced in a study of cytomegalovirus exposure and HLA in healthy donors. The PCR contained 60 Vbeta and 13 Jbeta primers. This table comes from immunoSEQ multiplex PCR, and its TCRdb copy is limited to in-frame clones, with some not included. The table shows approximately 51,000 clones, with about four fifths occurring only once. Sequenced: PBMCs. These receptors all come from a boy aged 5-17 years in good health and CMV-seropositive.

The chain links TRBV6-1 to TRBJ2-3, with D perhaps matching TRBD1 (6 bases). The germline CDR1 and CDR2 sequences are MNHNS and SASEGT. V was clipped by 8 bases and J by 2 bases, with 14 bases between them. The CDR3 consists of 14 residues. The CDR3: CASGEQGNTDTQYF. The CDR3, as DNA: TGTGCCAGCGGGGAACAGGGAAACACAGATACGCAGTATTTT.

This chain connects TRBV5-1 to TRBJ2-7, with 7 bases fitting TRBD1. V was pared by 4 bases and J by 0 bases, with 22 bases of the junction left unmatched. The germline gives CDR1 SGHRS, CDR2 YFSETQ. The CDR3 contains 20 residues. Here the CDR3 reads CASSLRRPPAGTALSYEQYF. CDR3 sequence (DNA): TGCGCCAGCAGCCTGCGTAGGCCACCAGCCGGGACAGCACTCTCCTACGAGCAGTACTTC.

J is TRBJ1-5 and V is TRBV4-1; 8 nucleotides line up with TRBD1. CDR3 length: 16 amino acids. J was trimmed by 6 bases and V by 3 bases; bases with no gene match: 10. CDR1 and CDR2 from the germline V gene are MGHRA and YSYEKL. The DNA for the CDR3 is TGCGCCAGCAGCCATCCCGCCAGGGGGCTTGTTCAGCCCCAGCATTTT. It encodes CASSHPARGLVQPQHF.

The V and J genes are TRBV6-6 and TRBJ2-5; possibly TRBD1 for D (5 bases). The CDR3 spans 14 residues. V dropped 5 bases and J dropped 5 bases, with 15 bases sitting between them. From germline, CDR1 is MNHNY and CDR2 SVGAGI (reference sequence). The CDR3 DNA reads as TGTGCCAGCAGTCCTTTTAAGGGGCTGGAGACCCAGTACTTC. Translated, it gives CASSPFKGLETQYF.

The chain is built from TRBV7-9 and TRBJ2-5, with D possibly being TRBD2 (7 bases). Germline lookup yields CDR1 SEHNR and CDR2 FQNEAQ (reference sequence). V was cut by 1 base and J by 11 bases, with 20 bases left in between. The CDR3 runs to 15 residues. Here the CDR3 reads CASSLVPRGAEEQYF. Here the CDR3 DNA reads TGTGCCAGCAGCTTAGTGCCCCGGGGGGCCGAAGAGCAGTACTTC.

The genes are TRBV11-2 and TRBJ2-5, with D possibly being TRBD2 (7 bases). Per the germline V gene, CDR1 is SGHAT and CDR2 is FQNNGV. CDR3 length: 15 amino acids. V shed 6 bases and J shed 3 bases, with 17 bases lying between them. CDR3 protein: CASRRAGQGEETQYF. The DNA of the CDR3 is TGTGCCAGCAGAAGAGCGGGACAAGGGGAAGAGACCCAGTACTTC.

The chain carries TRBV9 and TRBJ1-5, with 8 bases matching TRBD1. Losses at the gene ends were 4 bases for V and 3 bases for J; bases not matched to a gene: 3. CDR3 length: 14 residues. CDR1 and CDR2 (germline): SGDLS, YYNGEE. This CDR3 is CASSTTGDNQPQHF. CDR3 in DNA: TGTGCCAGCAGCACGACAGGGGACAATCAGCCCCAGCATTTT.

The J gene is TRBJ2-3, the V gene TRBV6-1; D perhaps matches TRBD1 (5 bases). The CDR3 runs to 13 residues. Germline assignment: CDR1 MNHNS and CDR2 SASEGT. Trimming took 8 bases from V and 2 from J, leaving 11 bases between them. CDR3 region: CASGAGFTDTQYF. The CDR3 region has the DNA TGTGCCAGCGGGGCAGGATTCACAGATACGCAGTATTTT.

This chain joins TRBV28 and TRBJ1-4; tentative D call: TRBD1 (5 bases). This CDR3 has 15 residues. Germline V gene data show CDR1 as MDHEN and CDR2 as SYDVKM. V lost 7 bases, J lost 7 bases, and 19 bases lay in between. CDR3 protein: CASMGGALRFEKLFF. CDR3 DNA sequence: TGTGCCAGCATGGGCGGGGCTCTCAGGTTTGAAAAACTGTTTTTT.

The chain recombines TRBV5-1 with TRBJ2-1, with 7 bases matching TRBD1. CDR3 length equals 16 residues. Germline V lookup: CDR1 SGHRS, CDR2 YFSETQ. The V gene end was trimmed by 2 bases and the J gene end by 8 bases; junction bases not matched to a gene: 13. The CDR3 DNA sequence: TGCGCCAGCAGCTTAGGCGGCCTGCTACAGGGGTATGAGCAGTTCTTC. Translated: CASSLGGLLQGYEQFF.

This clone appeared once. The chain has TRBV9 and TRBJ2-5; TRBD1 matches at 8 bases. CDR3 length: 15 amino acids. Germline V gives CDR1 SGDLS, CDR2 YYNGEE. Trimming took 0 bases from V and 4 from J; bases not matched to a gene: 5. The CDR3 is CASSVEVRGLETQYF. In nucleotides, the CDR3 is TGTGCCAGCAGCGTAGAGGTCAGGGGGCTAGAGACCCAGTACTTC.

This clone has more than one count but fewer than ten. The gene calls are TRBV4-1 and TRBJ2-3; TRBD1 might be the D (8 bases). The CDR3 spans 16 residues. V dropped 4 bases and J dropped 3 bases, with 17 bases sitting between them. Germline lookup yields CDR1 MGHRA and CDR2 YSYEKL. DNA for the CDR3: TGCGCCAGCAGCCCGGGGGGACAGGTGCGAACAGATACGCAGTATTTT. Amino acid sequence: CASSPGGQVRTDTQYF.

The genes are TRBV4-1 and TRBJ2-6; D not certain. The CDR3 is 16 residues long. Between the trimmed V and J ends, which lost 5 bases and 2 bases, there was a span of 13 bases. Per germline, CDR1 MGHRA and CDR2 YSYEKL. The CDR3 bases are TGCGCCAGCAGCTCTCAGACTGCGGCTGGGGCCAACGTCCTGACTTTC. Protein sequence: CASSSQTAAGANVLTF.

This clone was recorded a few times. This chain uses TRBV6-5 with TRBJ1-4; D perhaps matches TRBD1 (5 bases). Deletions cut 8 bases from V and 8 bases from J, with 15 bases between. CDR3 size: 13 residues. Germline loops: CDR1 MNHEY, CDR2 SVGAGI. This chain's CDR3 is CASSTGVGEKLFF. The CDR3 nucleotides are TGTGCCAGCTCAACGGGGGTCGGGGAAAAACTGTTTTTT.

The CDR3 reads CASSGIVDSPLHF. DNA for the CDR3: TGTGCCAGCAGTGGAATAGTGGATTCACCCCTCCACTTT. The chain employs TRBV6-1 and TRBJ1-6; D unresolved. Germline-derived CDR1 and CDR2 are MNHNS and SASEGT. This CDR3 contains 13 residues. Trimming stripped 4 bases from V and 8 bases from J, with 9 bases between.

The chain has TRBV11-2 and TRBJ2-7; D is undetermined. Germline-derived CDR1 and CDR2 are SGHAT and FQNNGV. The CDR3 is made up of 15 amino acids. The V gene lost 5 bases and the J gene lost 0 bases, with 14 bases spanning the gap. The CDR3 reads CASSLTAATSYEQYF. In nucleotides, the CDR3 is TGTGCCAGCAGCCTAACGGCGGCCACCTCCTACGAGCAGTACTTC. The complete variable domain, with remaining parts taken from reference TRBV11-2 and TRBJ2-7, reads EAGVAQSPRYKIIEKRQSVAFWCNPISGHATLYWYQQILGQGPKLLIQFQNNGVVDDSQLPKDRFSAERLKGVDSTLKIQPAKLEDSAVYLCASSLTAATSYEQYFGPGTRLTVT.

In DNA form, the CDR3 reads TGTGCCAGCAGCTCCAGGACTAGCACAGATACGCAGTATTTT. Translating it yields CASSSRTSTDTQYF. The rearrangement joins TRBV9 to TRBJ2-3, with a tentative D call TRBD2 (5 bases). The germline CDR1 and CDR2 sequences are SGDLS and YYNGEE. V gave up 4 bases and J gave up 0 bases, with 9 bases separating them. CDR3 size: 14 residues.

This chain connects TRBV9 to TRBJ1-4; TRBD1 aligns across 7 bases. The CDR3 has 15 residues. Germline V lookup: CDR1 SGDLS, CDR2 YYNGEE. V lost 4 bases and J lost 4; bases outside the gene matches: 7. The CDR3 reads CASSPRGAGNEKLFF. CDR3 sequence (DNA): TGTGCCAGCAGCCCCAGGGGGGCAGGTAATGAAAAACTGTTTTTT.

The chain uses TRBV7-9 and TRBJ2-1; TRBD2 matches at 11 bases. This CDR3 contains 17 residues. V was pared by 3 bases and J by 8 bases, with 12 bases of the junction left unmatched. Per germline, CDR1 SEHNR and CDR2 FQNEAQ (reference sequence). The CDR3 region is CASSFFVVSGGADEQFF. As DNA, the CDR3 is TGTGCCAGCAGCTTTTTTGTTGTTAGCGGGGGGGCGGATGAGCAGTTCTTC.

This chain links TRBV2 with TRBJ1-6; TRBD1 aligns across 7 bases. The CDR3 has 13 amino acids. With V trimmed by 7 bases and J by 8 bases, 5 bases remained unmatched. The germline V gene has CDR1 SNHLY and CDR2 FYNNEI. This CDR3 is CASKGAGHSPLHF. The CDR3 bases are TGTGCCAGCAAGGGGGCAGGACATTCACCCCTCCACTTT.

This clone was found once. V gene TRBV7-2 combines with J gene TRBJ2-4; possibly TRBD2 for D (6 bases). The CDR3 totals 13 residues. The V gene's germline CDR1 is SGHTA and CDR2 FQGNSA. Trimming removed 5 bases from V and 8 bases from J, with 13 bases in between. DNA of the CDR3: TGTGCCAGCAGCGGGGTTACGGGAGACATTCAGTACTTC. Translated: CASSGVTGDIQYF. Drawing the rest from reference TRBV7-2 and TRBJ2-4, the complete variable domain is GAGVSQSPSNKVTEKGKDVELRCDPISGHTALYWYRQSLGQGLEFLIYFQGNSAPDKSGLPSDRFSAERTGGSVSTLTIQRTQQEDSAVYLCASSGVTGDIQYFGAGTRLSVL.

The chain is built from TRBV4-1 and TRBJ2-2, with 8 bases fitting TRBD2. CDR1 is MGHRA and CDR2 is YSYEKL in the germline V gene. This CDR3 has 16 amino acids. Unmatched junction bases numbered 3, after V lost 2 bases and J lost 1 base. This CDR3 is CASSQQAGVNTGELFF. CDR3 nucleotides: TGCGCCAGCAGCCAACAAGCGGGGGTGAACACCGGGGAGCTGTTTTTT.

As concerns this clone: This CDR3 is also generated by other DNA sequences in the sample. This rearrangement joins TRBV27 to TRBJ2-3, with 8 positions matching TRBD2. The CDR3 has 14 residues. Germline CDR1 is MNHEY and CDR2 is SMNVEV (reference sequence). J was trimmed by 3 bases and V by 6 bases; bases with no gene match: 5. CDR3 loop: CASSPGLGTDTQYF. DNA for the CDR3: TGTGCCAGCAGCCCGGGACTAGGTACAGATACGCAGTATTTT.

In DNA form, the CDR3 reads TGTGCCAGTAACATAGGGGGAGATTCCTACGAGCAGTACTTC. Amino acid sequence: CASNIGGDSYEQYF. The rearrangement joins TRBV19 to TRBJ2-7; D might be TRBD1 (6 bases). The CDR3 runs to 14 residues. Germline V gene sequence: CDR1 LNHDA, CDR2 SQIVND (reference sequence). V shed 7 bases and J shed 1 base, with 14 bases lying between them.

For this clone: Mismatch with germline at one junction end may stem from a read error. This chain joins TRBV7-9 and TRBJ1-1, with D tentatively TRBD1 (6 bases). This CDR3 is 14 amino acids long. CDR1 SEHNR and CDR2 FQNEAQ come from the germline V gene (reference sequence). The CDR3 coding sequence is TGTTCCAGCAGCCGAGGGACACTTAACACTGAAGCTTTCTTT. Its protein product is CSSSRGTLNTEAFF.

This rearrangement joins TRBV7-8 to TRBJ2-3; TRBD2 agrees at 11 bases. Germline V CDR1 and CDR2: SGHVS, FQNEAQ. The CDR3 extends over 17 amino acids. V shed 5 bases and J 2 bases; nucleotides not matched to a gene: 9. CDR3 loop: CASSPSRLAGITDTQYF. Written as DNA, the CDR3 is TGTGCCAGCAGCCCCAGTCGACTAGCGGGGATCACAGATACGCAGTATTTT.

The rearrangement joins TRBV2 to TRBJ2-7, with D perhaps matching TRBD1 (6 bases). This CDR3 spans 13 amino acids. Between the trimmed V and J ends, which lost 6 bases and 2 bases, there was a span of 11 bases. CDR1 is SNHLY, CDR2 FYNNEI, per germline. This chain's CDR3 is CASRGQGPYEQYF. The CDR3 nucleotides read TGTGCCAGCAGGGGGCAGGGGCCCTACGAGCAGTACTTC.